These T cell receptor beta chains were read from a single sample in a study of blood T cell repertoires in COVID-19. The table came from immunoSEQ multiplex PCR; TCRdb's copy has only in-frame clones and leaves some out. The sample lists 110,000 or so clones, approximately 83% occurring once. Sequenced sample: peripheral blood. Every receptor here comes from a man aged 50 to 60 with acute or convalescent COVID-19. The CDR3 runs from the conserved cysteine through the conserved F or W. A D gene is named only where the DNA matches it firmly.

CDR3aa: CASSLAVTNTEKLFF
CDR3nt: TGCGCCAGCAGCTTGGCTGTGACAAACACTGAAAAACTGTTTTTT
j_gene: TRBJ1-4
d_gene: NA
v_gene: TRBV5-1

CDR3aa: CASTTDPQETQYF
CDR3nt: TGTGCCAGCACTACTGATCCCCAAGAGACCCAGTACTTC
j_gene: TRBJ2-5
d_gene: NA
v_gene: TRBV2

CDR3aa: CASSFSRAETQYF
CDR3nt: TGTGCCAGCAGTTTTTCCAGGGCGGAGACCCAGTACTTC
j_gene: TRBJ2-5
d_gene: NA
v_gene: TRBV12-3/TRBV12-4

CDR3aa: CASSEFPGQGETQYF
CDR3nt: TGCGCCAGCAGTGAGTTCCCGGGCCAGGGGGAGACCCAGTACTTC
j_gene: TRBJ2-5
d_gene: NA
v_gene: TRBV10-1

CDR3aa: CASNTDRSGYTF
CDR3nt: TGTGCCAGCAATACCGACAGGTCTGGCTACACCTTC
j_gene: TRBJ1-2
d_gene: NA
v_gene: TRBV12-3/TRBV12-4

CDR3aa: CASSLIGEVTEAFF
CDR3nt: TGTGCCAGCAGCTTAATAGGGGAGGTCACTGAAGCTTTCTTT
j_gene: TRBJ1-1
d_gene: NA
v_gene: TRBV7-3

CDR3aa: CASSQEFTGSETQYF
CDR3nt: TGTGCCAGCAGCCAAGAGTTTACCGGGTCAGAGACCCAGTACTTC
j_gene: TRBJ2-5
d_gene: NA
v_gene: TRBV4-2

CDR3aa: CASSTGLGQPQHF
CDR3nt: TGTGCCAGTAGTACAGGGTTGGGTCAGCCCCAGCATTTT
j_gene: TRBJ1-5
d_gene: NA
v_gene: TRBV19

CDR3aa: CASDPGTGAKDTQYF
CDR3nt: TGTGCCAGCGACCCCGGGACAGGGGCGAAAGATACGCAGTATTTT
j_gene: TRBJ2-3
d_gene: TRBD1
v_gene: TRBV28

CDR3aa: CASSEARDSSYGYTF
CDR3nt: TGTGCCAGCAGTGAGGCCCGGGACAGCTCATATGGCTACACCTTC
j_gene: TRBJ1-2
d_gene: TRBD1
v_gene: TRBV6-4

CDR3aa: CASSPGVRGGAYEQFF
CDR3nt: TGTGCCAGCAGCCCCGGCGTTCGGGGGGGGGCCTATGAGCAGTTCTTC
j_gene: TRBJ2-1
d_gene: TRBD2
v_gene: TRBV13

CDR3aa: CAWQAGGDTEAFF
CDR3nt: TGTGCCTGGCAAGCGGGAGGGGACACTGAAGCTTTCTTT
j_gene: TRBJ1-1
d_gene: NA
v_gene: TRBV30

CDR3aa: CASRPTGITYEQYF
CDR3nt: TGCGCCAGCAGACCGACAGGGATTACCTACGAGCAGTACTTC
j_gene: TRBJ2-7
d_gene: TRBD1
v_gene: TRBV10-2

CDR3aa: CASSHRGASTDTQYF
CDR3nt: TGTGCCAGCAGCCACCGGGGGGCTAGCACAGATACGCAGTATTTT
j_gene: TRBJ2-3
d_gene: NA
v_gene: TRBV3-1/TRBV3-2

CDR3aa: CASSLEPGPGYEQYF
CDR3nt: TGTGCCAGCAGCTTGGAGCCAGGGCCCGGATACGAGCAGTACTTC
j_gene: TRBJ2-7
d_gene: NA
v_gene: TRBV5-5